The sequence of this T cell receptor (beta chain) was determined in a study of T-cell reconstitution after alpha-beta-depleted transplantation in children. There are many counts of this clonotype. The CDR3 has 14 amino acids. The V gene end was trimmed by 5 bases and the J gene end by 7 bases; junction bases not matched to a gene: 7. Germline CDR1 reads SGHVS; CDR2 reads FQNEAQ. The TCRbeta library incorporated unique molecular identifiers. TCRdb used MiXCR to reprocess the PCR reads, holding one entry per CDR3 protein. This table has 200,000 or so distinct CDR3 sequences, approximately 7% appearing once.

The clonotype comes from a boy aged 2 to 9 with acute lymphoblastic leukemia, due to receive a stem cell transplant. The rearrangement links TRBV7-8 to TRBJ2-1, with 8 bases aligning to TRBD1. This material consisted of PBMCs, taken before TCRalphabeta/CD19-depleted stem cell transplant. The DNA of the CDR3 is TGTGCCAGCAGCCCGAAGGACAGGGAGAATGAGCAGTTCTTC. Its protein product is CASSPKDRENEQFF.